The 11 T cell receptor beta chains below come from one sample, sequenced in a study of OX40 agonist ivuxolimab in advanced cancers. Here immunoSEQ multiplex PCR was the method, and the copy in TCRdb shows in-frame clones only, minus some. The table includes more than 95,000 clones, roughly 89% detected once. The sequences come from CD4+ or CD8+ T cells sorted from blood, collected in a trial of the OX40 agonist ivuxolimab. These receptor sequences come from an adult with an advanced solid tumor such as melanoma, head and neck, liver or kidney cancer.

The chain has TRBV27 and TRBJ2-3; 8 positions match TRBD2. V lost 5 bases and J lost 5; bases outside the gene matches: 18. The CDR3 has 18 amino acids. Germline CDR1 is MNHEY and CDR2 is SMNVEV (reference sequence). This chain's CDR3 is CASSTPRRERGSLDTQYF. The CDR3 DNA reads TGTGCCAGCAGTACCCCCCGCAGGGAGCGGGGGAGTTTAGATACGCAGTATTTT.

The gene calls are TRBV6-5 and TRBJ1-2; no clear D. Trimming shortened V by 6 bases and J by 2 bases, and 10 bases separated the two germline ends. This CDR3 comprises 13 residues. Per germline, CDR1 MNHEY and CDR2 SVGAGI. This chain's CDR3 is CASSPHGNYGYTF. CDR3 bases: TGTGCCAGCAGCCCGCATGGGAACTATGGCTACACCTTC.

The J gene is TRBJ1-2, the V gene TRBV18; D uncertain. V was pared by 3 bases and J by 0 bases, with 11 bases between. Germline V gives CDR1 KGHSH, CDR2 LQKENI. CDR3 length equals 15 residues. The CDR3 nucleotides read TGTGCCAGCTCACCTTCGGAAATCGCTAACTATGGCTACACCTTC. Residues: CASSPSEIANYGYTF. The entire variable domain, with the rest obtained from reference TRBV18 and TRBJ1-2, is as follows: NAGVMQNPRHLVRRRGQEARLRCSPMKGHSHVYWYRQLPEEGLKFMVYLQKENIIDESGMPKERFSAEFPKEGPSILRIQQVVRGDSAAYFCASSPSEIANYGYTFGSGTRLTVV.

The CDR3 here is CASSIDLRAGDTQYF. DNA of the CDR3: TGTGCCAGTAGTATTGATCTCCGGGCCGGGGATACGCAGTATTTT. The chain has TRBV19 and TRBJ2-3; no firm D call. Germline CDR1 reads LNHDA; CDR2 reads SQIVND (reference sequence). The CDR3 extends over 15 amino acids. The germline V and J ends were trimmed by 3 bases and 6 bases, with 16 bases remaining between them.

The chain links TRBV6-5 to TRBJ1-1; D unclear. Trimming left V 3 bases short and J 11 bases short, with 10 bases between. CDR3 size: 11 residues. CDR1 is MNHEY and CDR2 is SVGAGI in the germline V gene. In DNA form, the CDR3 reads TGTGCCAGCAGTTATGGGCAGACGGCTTTCTTT. Protein product: CASSYGQTAFF.

J is TRBJ1-2 and V is TRBV7-2; D is ambiguous. Germline V gene lookup returns CDR1 SGHTA and CDR2 FQGNSA. This CDR3 has 11 amino acids. The CDR3 sequence is CVGNTNYGYTF. CDR3 sequence (DNA): TGTGTGGGGAACACTAACTATGGCTACACCTTC.

This rearrangement joins TRBV4-3 to TRBJ2-3; TRBD2 is a possible D gene (5 bases). V dropped 1 base and J dropped 0 bases, with 11 bases sitting between them. CDR1 LGHNA and CDR2 YSLEER come from the germline V gene. The CDR3 is 16 residues long. This CDR3 reads CASSQGPAASTDTQYF. In nucleotides, the CDR3 is TGCGCCAGCAGCCAAGGGCCAGCGGCTAGCACAGATACGCAGTATTTT.

The chain couples TRBV9 to TRBJ2-3; D is undetermined. Trimming pared 3 bases from V and 6 bases from J, leaving 8 bases between. The CDR3 totals 12 residues. Per the germline V gene, CDR1 is SGDLS and CDR2 is YYNGEE. CDR3 protein: CASSEQSDTQYF. CDR3 coding DNA: TGTGCCAGCAGCGAACAAAGTGATACGCAGTATTTT.

J is TRBJ2-5 and V is TRBV10-3; D gene uncertain. The germline V gene has CDR1 ENHRY and CDR2 SYGVKD. CDR3 length: 15 amino acids. The germline V and J ends were trimmed by 0 bases and 4 bases, with 12 bases remaining between them. CDR3 region: CAISESSTAGETQYF. The CDR3 DNA is TGTGCCATCAGTGAGTCGTCAACGGCAGGAGAGACCCAGTACTTC.

The CDR3 protein is CASRRGQGGGGYTF. DNA for the CDR3: TGTGCCAGCAGGCGGGGACAGGGGGGAGGCGGCTACACCTTC. The genes are TRBV27 and TRBJ1-2, with TRBD1 identical over 11 bases. This CDR3 region has 14 residues. Germline V gene sequence: CDR1 MNHEY, CDR2 SMNVEV (reference sequence). Germline trimming cut 6 bases from V and 8 bases from J; bases unmatched to any gene: 8.

This clone has a single count. The gene calls are TRBV7-9 and TRBJ1-5; D is possibly TRBD1 (5 bases). V lost 1 base and J lost 7, with 14 bases in between. The CDR3 loop spans 15 amino acids. The V gene's germline CDR1 is SEHNR and CDR2 FQNEAQ (reference sequence). CDR3 amino acids: CASSLDGGSGQPQHF. As DNA, the CDR3 is TGTGCCAGCAGCTTAGACGGGGGATCGGGGCAGCCCCAGCATTTT.